Here is one T cell receptor (beta chain) with its context. The sample comes from a study of CD8+ T cells in alopecia areata. This CDR3 spans 14 amino acids. The germline CDR1 and CDR2 sequences are PRHDT and FYEKMQ (reference sequence). Trimming removed 9 bases from V and 6 bases from J, with 18 bases in between. cDNA prepared by RNA extraction and subsequent reverse transcription served as the template for sequencing. The protocol was immunoSEQ multiplex PCR, while the TCRdb copy is restricted to in-frame clones and leaves out a portion. The sample has roughly 150,000 clones; 75% to 90% are singletons.

The V gene is TRBV13, the J gene TRBJ2-1, with D tentatively TRBD2 (7 bases). The specimen comprised CD8+ T cells sorted from blood, sampled at week 0. The source of this sequence is a human donor with alopecia areata. CDR3 in DNA: TGTGCCAGTAACCCAAGCGGGGACATCAATGAGCAGTTCTTC. Its protein is CASNPSGDINEQFF.